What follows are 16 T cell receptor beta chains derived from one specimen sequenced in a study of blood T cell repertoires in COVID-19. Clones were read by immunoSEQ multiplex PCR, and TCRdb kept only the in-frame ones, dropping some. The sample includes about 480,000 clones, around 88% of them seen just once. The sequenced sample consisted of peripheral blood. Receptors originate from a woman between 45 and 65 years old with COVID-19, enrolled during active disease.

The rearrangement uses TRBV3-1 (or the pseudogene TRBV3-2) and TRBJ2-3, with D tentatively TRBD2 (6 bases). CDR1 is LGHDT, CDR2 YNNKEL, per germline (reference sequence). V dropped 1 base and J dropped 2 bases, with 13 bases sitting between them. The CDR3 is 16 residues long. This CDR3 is CASSQGFGGNTDTQYF. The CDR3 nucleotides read TGTGCCAGCAGCCAAGGATTCGGCGGGAACACAGATACGCAGTATTTT.

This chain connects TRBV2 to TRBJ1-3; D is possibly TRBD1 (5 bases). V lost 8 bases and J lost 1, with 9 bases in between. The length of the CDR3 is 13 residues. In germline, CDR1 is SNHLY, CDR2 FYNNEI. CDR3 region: CASSPGSGNTIYF. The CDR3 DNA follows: TGTGCCAGCTCCCCAGGGTCTGGAAACACCATATATTTT.

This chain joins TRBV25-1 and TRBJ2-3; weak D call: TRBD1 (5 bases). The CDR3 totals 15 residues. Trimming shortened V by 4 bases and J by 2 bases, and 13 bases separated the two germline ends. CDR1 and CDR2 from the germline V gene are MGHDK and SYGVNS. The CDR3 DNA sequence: TGTGCCAGCAGTGGAATTGGGGCGCCCACAGATACGCAGTATTTT. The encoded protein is CASSGIGAPTDTQYF.

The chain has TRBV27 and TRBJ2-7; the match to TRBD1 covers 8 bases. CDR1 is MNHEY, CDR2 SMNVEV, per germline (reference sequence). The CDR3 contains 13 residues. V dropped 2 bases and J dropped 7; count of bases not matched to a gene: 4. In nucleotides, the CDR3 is TGTGCCAGCAGTTTACAGGGGGCGCAGGAGCAGTACTTC. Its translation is CASSLQGAQEQYF.

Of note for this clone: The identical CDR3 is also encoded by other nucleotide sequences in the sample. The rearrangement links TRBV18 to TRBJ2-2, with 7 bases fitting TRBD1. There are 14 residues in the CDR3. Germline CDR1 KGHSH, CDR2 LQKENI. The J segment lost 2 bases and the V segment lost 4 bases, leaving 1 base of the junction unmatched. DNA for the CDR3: TGTGCCAGCTCACGGGACAGCAACACCGGGGAGCTGTTTTTT. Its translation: CASSRDSNTGELFF.

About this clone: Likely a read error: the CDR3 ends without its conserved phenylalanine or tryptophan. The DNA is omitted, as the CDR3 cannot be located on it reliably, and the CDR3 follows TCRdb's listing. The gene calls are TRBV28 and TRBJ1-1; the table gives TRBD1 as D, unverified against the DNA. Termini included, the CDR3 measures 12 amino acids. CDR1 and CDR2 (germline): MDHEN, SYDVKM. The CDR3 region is CASSPIQGRPKI.

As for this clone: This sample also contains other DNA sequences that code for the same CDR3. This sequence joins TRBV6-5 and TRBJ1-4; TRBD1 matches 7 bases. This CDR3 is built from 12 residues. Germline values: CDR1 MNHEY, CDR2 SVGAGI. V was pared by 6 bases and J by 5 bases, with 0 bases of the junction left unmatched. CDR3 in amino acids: CASRQGNEKLFF. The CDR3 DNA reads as TGTGCCAGCAGACAGGGGAATGAAAAACTGTTTTTT.

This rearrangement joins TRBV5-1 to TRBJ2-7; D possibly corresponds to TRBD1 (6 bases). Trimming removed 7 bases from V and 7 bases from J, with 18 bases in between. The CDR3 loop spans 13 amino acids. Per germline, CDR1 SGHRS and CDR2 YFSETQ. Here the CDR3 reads CASGSRGLGEQYF. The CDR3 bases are TGCGCCAGCGGCTCCAGGGGCTTGGGAGAGCAGTACTTC.

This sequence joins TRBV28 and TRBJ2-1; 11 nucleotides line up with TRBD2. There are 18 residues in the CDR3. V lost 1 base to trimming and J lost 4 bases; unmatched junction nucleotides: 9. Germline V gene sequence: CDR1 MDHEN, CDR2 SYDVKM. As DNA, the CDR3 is TGTGCCAGCAGTTTATACCCCACTAGCGGGGGATCATACAATGAGCAGTTCTTC. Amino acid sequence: CASSLYPTSGGSYNEQFF.

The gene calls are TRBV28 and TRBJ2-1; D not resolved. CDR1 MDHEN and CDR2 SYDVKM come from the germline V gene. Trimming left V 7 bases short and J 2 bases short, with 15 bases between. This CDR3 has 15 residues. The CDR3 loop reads CASTPAVTTYNEQFF. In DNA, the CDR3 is TGTGCCAGCACCCCGGCGGTCACCACCTACAATGAGCAGTTCTTC.

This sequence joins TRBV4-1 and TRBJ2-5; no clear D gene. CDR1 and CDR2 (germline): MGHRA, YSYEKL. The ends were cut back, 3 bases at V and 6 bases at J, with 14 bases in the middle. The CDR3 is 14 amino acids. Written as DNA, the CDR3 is TGCGCCAGCAGCCAGACGCCGGGTCGGCAGACCCAGTACTTC. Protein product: CASSQTPGRQTQYF.

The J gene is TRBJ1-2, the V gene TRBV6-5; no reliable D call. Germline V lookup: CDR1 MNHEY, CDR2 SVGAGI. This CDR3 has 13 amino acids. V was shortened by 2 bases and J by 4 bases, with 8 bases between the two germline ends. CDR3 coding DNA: TGTGCCAGCAGTTACGGGCAGATCTATGGCTACACCTTC. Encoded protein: CASSYGQIYGYTF.

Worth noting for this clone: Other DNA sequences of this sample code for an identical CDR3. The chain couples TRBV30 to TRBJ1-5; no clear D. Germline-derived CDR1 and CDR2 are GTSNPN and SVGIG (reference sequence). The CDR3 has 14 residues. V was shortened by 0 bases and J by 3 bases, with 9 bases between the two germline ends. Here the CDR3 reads CAWSVGGDNQPQHF. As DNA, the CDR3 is TGTGCCTGGAGTGTAGGCGGGGACAATCAGCCCCAGCATTTT.

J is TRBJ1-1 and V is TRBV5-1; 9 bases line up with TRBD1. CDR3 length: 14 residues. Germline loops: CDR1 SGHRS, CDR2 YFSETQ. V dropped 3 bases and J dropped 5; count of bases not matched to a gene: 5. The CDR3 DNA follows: TGCGCCAGCAGCTCACACGGGACAGGGACTGAAGCTTTCTTT. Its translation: CASSSHGTGTEAFF. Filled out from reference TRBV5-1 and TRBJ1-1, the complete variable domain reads KAGVTQTPRYLIKTRGQQVTLSCSPISGHRSVSWYQQTPGQGLQFLFEYFSETQRNKGNFPGRFSGRQFSNSRSEMNVSTLELGDSALYLCASSSHGTGTEAFFGQGTRLTVV.

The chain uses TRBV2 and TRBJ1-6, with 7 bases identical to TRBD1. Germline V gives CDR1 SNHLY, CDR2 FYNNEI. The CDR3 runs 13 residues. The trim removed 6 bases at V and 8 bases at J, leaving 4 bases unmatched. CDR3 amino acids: CASSRDRDSPLHF. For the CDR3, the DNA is TGTGCCAGCAGCCGGGACAGAGATTCACCCCTCCACTTT.

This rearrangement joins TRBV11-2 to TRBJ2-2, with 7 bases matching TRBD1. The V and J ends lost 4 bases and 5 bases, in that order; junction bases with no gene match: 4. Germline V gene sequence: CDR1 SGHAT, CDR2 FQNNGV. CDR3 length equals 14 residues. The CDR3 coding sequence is TGTGCCAGCAGCTACCTGACAGGGACCGGGGAGCTGTTTTTT. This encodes CASSYLTGTGELFF.